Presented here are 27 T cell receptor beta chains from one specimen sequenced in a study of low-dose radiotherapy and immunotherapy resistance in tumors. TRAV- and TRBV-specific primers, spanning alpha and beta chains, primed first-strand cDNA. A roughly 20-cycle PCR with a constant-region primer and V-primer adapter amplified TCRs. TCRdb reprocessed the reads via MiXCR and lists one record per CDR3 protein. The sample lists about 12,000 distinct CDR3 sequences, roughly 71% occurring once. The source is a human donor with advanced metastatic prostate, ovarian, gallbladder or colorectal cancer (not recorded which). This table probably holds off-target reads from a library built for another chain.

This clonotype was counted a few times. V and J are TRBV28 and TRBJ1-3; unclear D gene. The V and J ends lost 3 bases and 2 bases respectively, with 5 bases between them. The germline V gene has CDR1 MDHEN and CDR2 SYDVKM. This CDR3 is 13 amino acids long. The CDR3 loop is CASSFSAGNTIYF. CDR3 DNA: TGTGCCAGCAGTTTTTCTGCTGGAAACACCATATATTTT.

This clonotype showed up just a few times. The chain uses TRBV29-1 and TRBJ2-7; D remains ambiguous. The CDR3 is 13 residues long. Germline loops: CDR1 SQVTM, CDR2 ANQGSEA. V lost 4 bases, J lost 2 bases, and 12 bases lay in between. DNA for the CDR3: TGCAGCGTTGGTGAGAACCGCGCCTACGAGCAGTACTTC. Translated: CSVGENRAYEQYF.

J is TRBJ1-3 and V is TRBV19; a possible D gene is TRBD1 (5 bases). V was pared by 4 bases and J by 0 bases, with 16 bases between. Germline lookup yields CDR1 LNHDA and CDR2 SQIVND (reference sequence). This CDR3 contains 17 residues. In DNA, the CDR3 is TGTGCCAGTAGTACTTCAGGGACCCGCTACTCTGGAAACACCATATATTTT. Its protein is CASSTSGTRYSGNTIYF.

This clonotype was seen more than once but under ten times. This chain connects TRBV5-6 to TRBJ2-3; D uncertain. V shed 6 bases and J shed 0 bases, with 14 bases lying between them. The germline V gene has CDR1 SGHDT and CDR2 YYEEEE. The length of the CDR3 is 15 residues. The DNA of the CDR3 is TGTGCCAGCACCTCCGGTCCAGCTAGCACAGATACGCAGTATTTT. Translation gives CASTSGPASTDTQYF.

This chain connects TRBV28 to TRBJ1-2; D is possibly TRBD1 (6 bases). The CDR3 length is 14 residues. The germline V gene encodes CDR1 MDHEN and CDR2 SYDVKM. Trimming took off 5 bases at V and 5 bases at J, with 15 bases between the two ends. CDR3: CASSLLGAGYGYTF. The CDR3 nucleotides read TGTGCCAGCAGTCTGCTGGGGGCAGGGTATGGCTACACCTTC.

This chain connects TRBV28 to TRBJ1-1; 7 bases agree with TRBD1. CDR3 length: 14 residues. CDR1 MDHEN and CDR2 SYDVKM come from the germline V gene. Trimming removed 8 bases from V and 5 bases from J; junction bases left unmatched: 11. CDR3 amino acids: CASRTGEERTEAFF. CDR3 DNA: TGTGCCAGCCGTACAGGGGAAGAAAGAACTGAAGCTTTCTTT.

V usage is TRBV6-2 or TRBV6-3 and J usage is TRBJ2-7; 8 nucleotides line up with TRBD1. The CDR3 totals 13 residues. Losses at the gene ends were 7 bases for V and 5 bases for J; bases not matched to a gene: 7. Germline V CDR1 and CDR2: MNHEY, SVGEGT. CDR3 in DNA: TGTGCCAGCACCTTACAGGGGGAGGACGAGCAGTACTTC. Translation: CASTLQGEDEQYF.

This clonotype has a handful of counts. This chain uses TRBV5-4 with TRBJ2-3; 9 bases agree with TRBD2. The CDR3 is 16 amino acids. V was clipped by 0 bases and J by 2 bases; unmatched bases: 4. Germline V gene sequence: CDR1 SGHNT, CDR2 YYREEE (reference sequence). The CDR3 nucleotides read TGTGCCAGCAGCTTGGAAGCTAGCGGGATCACAGATACGCAGTATTTT. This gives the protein CASSLEASGITDTQYF.

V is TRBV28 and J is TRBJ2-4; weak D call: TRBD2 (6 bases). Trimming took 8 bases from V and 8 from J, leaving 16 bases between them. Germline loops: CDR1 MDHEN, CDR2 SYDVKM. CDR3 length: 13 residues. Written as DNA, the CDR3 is TGTGCCAGCGGGCGGCCACGGAGGGACATTCAGTACTTC. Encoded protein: CASGRPRRDIQYF.

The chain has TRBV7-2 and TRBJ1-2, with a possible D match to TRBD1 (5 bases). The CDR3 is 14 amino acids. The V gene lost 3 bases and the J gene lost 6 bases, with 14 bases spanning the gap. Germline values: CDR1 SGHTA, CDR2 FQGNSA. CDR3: CASSFPGTSDGYTF. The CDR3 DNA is TGTGCCAGCAGCTTCCCCGGGACGTCCGATGGCTACACCTTC.

The CDR3 protein is CASSRDRANEKLFF. CDR3 bases: TGTGCCAGCAGCCGGGACAGGGCAAACGAAAAACTGTTTTTT. The genes are TRBV6-1 and TRBJ1-4, with 9 positions matching TRBD1. V was pared by 6 bases and J by 8 bases, with 7 bases of the junction left unmatched. The germline CDR1 and CDR2 sequences are MNHNS and SASEGT. CDR3 length equals 14 residues.

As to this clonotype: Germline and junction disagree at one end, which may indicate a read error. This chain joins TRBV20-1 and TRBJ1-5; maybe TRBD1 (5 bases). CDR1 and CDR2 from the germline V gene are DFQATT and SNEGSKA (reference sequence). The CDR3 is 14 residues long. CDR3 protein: CSASEGYSNQPQHF. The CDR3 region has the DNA TGTAGTGCCTCCGAGGGGTATAGCAATCAGCCCCAGCATTTT.

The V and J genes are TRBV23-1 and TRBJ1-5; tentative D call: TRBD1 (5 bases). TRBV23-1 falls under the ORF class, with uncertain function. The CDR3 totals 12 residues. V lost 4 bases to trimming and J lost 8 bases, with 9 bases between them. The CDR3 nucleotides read TGCGCCAGCAGTCGGGGCGTGGAGCCCCAGCATTTT. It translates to CASSRGVEPQHF.

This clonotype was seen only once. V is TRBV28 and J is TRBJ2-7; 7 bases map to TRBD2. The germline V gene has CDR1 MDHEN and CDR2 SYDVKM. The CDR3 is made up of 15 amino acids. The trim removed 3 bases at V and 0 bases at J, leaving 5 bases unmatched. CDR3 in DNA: TGTGCCAGCAGTTTTGACCTAGCGGCCTCCTACGAGCAGTACTTC. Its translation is CASSFDLAASYEQYF.

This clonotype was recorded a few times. CDR3 nucleotide sequence: TGTGCCAGCAGCCAAGATGGCGGGGCCCAAGAGACCCAGTACTTC. As protein: CASSQDGGAQETQYF. The genes are TRBV3-1 and TRBJ2-5, with TRBD2 as a possible D gene (6 bases). This CDR3 has 15 amino acids. The germline gives CDR1 LGHDT, CDR2 YNNKEL (reference sequence). Deletions cut 0 bases from V and 1 base from J, with 9 bases between.

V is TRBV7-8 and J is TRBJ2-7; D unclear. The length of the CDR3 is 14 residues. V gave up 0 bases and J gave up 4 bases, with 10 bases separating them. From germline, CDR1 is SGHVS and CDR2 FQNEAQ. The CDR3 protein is CASSLAGNFYEQYF. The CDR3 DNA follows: TGTGCCAGCAGCTTAGCGGGAAATTTTTACGAGCAGTACTTC.

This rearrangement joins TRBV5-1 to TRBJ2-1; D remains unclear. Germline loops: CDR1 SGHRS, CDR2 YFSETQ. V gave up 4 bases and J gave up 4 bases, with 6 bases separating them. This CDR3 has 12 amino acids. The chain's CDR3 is CASSHAYNEQFF. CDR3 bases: TGCGCCAGCAGCCATGCTTACAATGAGCAGTTCTTC.

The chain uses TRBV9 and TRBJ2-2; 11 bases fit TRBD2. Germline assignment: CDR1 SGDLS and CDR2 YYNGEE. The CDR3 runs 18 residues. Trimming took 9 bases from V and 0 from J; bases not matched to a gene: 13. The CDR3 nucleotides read TGTGCCATCCCGTGGCCTAGCGGGAGGATTACGAACACCGGGGAGCTGTTTTTT. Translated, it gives CAIPWPSGRITNTGELFF.

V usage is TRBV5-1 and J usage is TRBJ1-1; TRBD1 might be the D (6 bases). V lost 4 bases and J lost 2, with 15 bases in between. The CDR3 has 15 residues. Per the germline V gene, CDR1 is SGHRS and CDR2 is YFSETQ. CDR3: CASSRGGPDNTEAFF. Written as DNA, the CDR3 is TGCGCCAGCAGCAGGGGGGGGCCAGACAACACTGAAGCTTTCTTT.

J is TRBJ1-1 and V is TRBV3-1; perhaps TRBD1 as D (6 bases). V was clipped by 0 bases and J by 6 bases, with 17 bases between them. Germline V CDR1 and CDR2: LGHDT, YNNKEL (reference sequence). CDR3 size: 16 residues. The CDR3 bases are TGTGCCAGCAGCCAAGATTCCGGCCGGGGGGGGCCTGAAGCTTTCTTT. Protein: CASSQDSGRGGPEAFF.

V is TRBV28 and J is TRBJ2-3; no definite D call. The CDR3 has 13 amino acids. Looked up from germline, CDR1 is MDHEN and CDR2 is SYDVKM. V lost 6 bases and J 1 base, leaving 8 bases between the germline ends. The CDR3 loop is CASSSPGTDTQYF. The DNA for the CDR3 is TGTGCCAGCAGCTCCCCGGGCACAGATACGCAGTATTTT. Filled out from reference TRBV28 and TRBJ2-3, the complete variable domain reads DVKVTQSSRYLVKRTGEKVFLECVQDMDHENMFWYRQDPGLGLRLIYFSYDVKMKEKGDIPEGYSVSREKKERFSLILESASTNQTSMYLCASSSPGTDTQYFGPGTRLTVL.

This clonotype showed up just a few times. The CDR3 DNA reads TGTGCCACCAGTGGTGGCGGCGGGACAGGGGGCAACAATGAGCAGTTCTTC. This gives the protein CATSGGGGTGGNNEQFF. The chain joins TRBV24-1 to TRBJ2-1, with 12 bases that match TRBD1. The V and J ends lost 5 bases and 5 bases, in that order; junction bases with no gene match: 9. This CDR3 spans 17 amino acids. Germline values: CDR1 KGHDR, CDR2 SFDVKD.

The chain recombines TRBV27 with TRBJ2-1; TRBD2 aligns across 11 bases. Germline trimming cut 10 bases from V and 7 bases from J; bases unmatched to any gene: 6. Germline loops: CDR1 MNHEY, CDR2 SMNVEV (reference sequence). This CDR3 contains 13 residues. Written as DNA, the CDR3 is TGTGCCATCTCGAGACTAGCGGGAAATGAGCAGTTCTTC. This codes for CAISRLAGNEQFF.

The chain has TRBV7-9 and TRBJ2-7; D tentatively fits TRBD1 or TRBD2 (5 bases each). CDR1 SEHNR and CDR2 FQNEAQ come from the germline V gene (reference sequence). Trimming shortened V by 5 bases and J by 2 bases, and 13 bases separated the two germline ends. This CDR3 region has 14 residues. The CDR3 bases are TGTGCCAGCAGCCTTGGGGGTGGGACCTACGAGCAGTACTTC. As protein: CASSLGGGTYEQYF.

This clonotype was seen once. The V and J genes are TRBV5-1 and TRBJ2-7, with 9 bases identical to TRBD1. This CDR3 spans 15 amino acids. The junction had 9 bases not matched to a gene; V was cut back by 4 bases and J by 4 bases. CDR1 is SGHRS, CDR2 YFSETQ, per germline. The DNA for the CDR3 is TGCGCCAGCAGCCTCGGACAGGGGACCGTTTACGAGCAGTACTTC. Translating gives CASSLGQGTVYEQYF.

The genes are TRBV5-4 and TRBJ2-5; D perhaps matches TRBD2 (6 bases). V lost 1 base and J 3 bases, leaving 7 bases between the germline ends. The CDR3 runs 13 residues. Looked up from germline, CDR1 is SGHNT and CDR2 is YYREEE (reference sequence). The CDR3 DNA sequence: TGTGCCAGCAGCTTGCCGGGAGAAGAGACCCAGTACTTC. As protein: CASSLPGEETQYF.

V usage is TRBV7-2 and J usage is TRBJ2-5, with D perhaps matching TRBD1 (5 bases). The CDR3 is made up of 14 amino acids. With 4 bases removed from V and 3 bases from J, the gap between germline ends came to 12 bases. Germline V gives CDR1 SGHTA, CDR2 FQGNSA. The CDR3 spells CASSSRAGEETQYF. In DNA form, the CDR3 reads TGTGCCAGCAGCTCCAGGGCTGGGGAAGAGACCCAGTACTTC.